A selection of T cell receptor beta chains follows, all from one sample in a study of cytomegalovirus exposure and HLA in healthy donors. This table comes from immunoSEQ multiplex PCR, and its TCRdb copy is limited to in-frame clones, with some not included. The data show about 150,000 clones, 60% to 85% seen once. Sequencing was performed on PBMCs. The receptors here all came from a middle-aged man in good health and CMV-seropositive. Each CDR3 is given with its conserved first and last residue. A D gene is named only where the DNA matches it firmly. Only some rows state a clone size, as once, few, many or a class for expanded clones.

CDR3aa: CASSGVSYNEQFF; CDR3nt: TGTGCCAGCAGTGGTGTATCCTACAATGAGCAGTTCTTC; d_gene: NA; j_gene: TRBJ2-1; v_gene: TRBV6-1; abundance: NA
CDR3aa: CASSSREGEYEQYF; CDR3nt: TGTGCCAGCAGCTCTAGAGAGGGAGAGTACGAGCAGTACTTC; d_gene: NA; j_gene: TRBJ2-7; v_gene: TRBV7-9; abundance: NA
CDR3aa: CASSVSKTPSTGARSYTF; CDR3nt: TGTGCCAGCAGTGTATCCAAAACCCCCTCCACAGGGGCCAGGAGCTACACCTTC; d_gene: TRBD1; j_gene: TRBJ1-2; v_gene: TRBV6-1; abundance: NA
CDR3aa: CATSRDRADSYEQYF; CDR3nt: TGTGCCACCAGCAGAGATCGGGCAGACAGCTACGAGCAGTACTTC; d_gene: NA; j_gene: TRBJ2-7; v_gene: TRBV15; abundance: few
CDR3aa: CASSLEGGYNEQFF; CDR3nt: TGTGCCAGCAGTTTGGAGGGAGGGTACAATGAGCAGTTCTTC; d_gene: TRBD2; j_gene: TRBJ2-1; v_gene: TRBV27; abundance: NA
CDR3aa: CSVGDREAFF; CDR3nt: TGCAGTGTAGGGGACAGGGAAGCTTTCTTT; d_gene: TRBD1; j_gene: TRBJ1-1; v_gene: TRBV20-1; abundance: NA
CDR3aa: CASSSPTRDSGETQYF; CDR3nt: TGTGCCAGTAGTAGTCCGACGCGGGATTCCGGAGAGACCCAGTACTTC; d_gene: NA; j_gene: TRBJ2-5; v_gene: TRBV19; abundance: NA
CDR3aa: CASSPRAGGSYNEQFF; CDR3nt: TGTGCCAGCTCACCACGGGCGGGAGGCTCCTACAATGAGCAGTTCTTC; d_gene: TRBD2; j_gene: TRBJ2-1; v_gene: TRBV18; abundance: few
CDR3aa: CASSIGGSGRAVETQYF; CDR3nt: TGTGCCAGTAGTATAGGGGGTAGCGGGAGGGCCGTGGAGACCCAGTACTTC; d_gene: TRBD2; j_gene: TRBJ2-5; v_gene: TRBV19; abundance: NA
CDR3aa: CASSQGPSGNTIYF; CDR3nt: TGCGCCAGCAGTCAGGGGCCCTCTGGAAACACCATATATTTT; d_gene: NA; j_gene: TRBJ1-3; v_gene: TRBV5-1; abundance: once
CDR3aa: CASSARLGLTDTQYF; CDR3nt: TGTGCCAGCAGCGCGAGACTTGGTCTCACAGATACGCAGTATTTT; d_gene: NA; j_gene: TRBJ2-3; v_gene: TRBV7-9; abundance: few
CDR3aa: CASSPPDKSYEQYF; CDR3nt: TGTGCCAGCAGCCCCCCGGACAAATCCTACGAGCAGTACTTC; d_gene: NA; j_gene: TRBJ2-7; v_gene: TRBV28; abundance: NA